A selection of T cell receptor beta chains follows, all from one sample in a study of neurological immune-mediated disorders. One entry per CDR3 protein, called by TCRdb with MiXCR from the 5' RACE reads. The repertoire holds 40,000 to 50,000 distinct CDR3 sequences, with around 10% as singletons. Sequencing was done on a sample of PBMCs. The receptors were gathered from a woman in her thirties or forties with HTLV-1-associated myelopathy (HAM/TSP). Both conserved end residues are trimmed from each CDR3. Some rows have no size entry. The others give once, few or many, or a class for an expanded clone.

>TRBV14|many|TRBJ2-3
ASSQAQGADTQY
>TRBV5-1|many|TRBJ2-7
ASSWDGRRGPPYEQY
>TRBV12-3/TRBV12-4|many|TRBJ2-1
ASSFFLAGGRGEQF
>TRBV4-1|-|TRBJ2-2
ASSQDRGAPGELF
>TRBV20-1|many|TRBJ2-1
SARDYGWSGGLDEQF
>TRBV4-1|many|TRBJ2-1
ASSPPKSPGNEQF
>TRBV9|many|TRBJ1-2
ASSADRGHSYGYT
>TRBV7-2|many|TRBJ2-2
ASSLSVSNTGELF
>TRBV12-3/TRBV12-4|many|TRBJ2-1
ASSLNRWNEQF
>TRBV7-2|many|TRBJ2-3
ASSPLNGGGTDTQY
>TRBV3-1|many|TRBJ1-1
ASSQVRFLMNTEAF
>TRBV29-1|many|TRBJ2-7
SGTRQGNEQY
>TRBV11-2|many|TRBJ2-3
ASSLGQLSTDTQY
>TRBV9|many|TRBJ1-4
ASSMDGGELF
>TRBV2|many|TRBJ1-4
ASTPGPTGNEKLF
>TRBV12-3/TRBV12-4|many|TRBJ1-1
ASILIRNTEAF
>TRBV7-2|many|TRBJ2-7
ASSAVRGYEQY
>TRBV5-1|many|TRBJ1-3
ASSITGDSGNTIY
>TRBV7-2|many|TRBJ1-2
ASSLDPQGVYGYT
>TRBV24-1|many|TRBJ2-7
ATSDASTGNYEQY